This T cell receptor (beta chain) emerged from a study of PD-L1 blockade in urothelial cancer. Looking at the study overall: Beginning in about 2014, patients received atezolizumab, given as 1,200 mg intravenously every 3 weeks. T cells numbered a median of around 140,000 in the blood samples.

Repertoires were generated with immunoSEQ multiplex PCR, while TCRdb's copy carries only in-frame clones and drops some. The sample yields roughly 26,000 clones, 87% seen once. Germline CDR1 and CDR2: SGHDT and YYEEEE. CDR3 size: 16 residues. Trimming removed 2 bases from V and 8 bases from J; junction bases left unmatched: 10. The genes are TRBV5-6 and TRBJ2-1; 10 bases align to TRBD2. This specimen was PBMCs, taken around atezolizumab (anti-PD-L1) treatment. The receptor was isolated from a man aged 45-65 years with urothelial cancer. As DNA, the CDR3 is TGTGCCAGCAGCTTTTTAACCAGCGGGGGGGCATATGAGCAGTTCTTC. This translates into CASSFLTSGGAYEQFF.